Included here is one T cell receptor beta chain sequence, with context. The sample belongs to a study of blood T cell repertoires in COVID-19. For the study at large: Some COVID-19 samples were acute and others convalescent; all came from the United States, Italy and Spain. PBMCs, B-cell-depleted T cells, or T cells provided the cDNA or gDNA that made up the material.

The CDR3 consists of 13 residues. Looked up from germline, CDR1 is LNHDA and CDR2 is SQIVND (reference sequence). With 5 bases removed from V and 5 bases from J, the gap between germline ends came to 9 bases. Here immunoSEQ multiplex PCR was the method, and the copy in TCRdb shows in-frame clones only, minus some. The repertoire consists of roughly 50,000 clones, with around 85% occurring once and the leading ten covering around 2.9%. This TCR was recovered from an elderly woman with acute or convalescent COVID-19. What was sequenced was peripheral blood. V and J are TRBV19 and TRBJ2-2, with D unclear. CDR3 DNA sequence: TGTGCCAGTAGTCCCGCCCGGACCGGGGAGCTGTTTTTT. Amino acids: CASSPARTGELFF.